One and the same sample provided the 25 T cell receptor beta chains below, sequenced in a study of blood T cell repertoires in COVID-19. Repertoires were generated with immunoSEQ multiplex PCR, while TCRdb's copy carries only in-frame clones and drops some. The data hold some 180,000 clones, with roughly 83% observed a single time. Sequencing input: peripheral blood. These receptor sequences come from a woman aged 35 to 49 with COVID-19, enrolled during active disease.

The chain employs TRBV29-1 and TRBJ2-5; the D gene is possibly TRBD1 (6 bases). CDR1 and CDR2 (germline): SQVTM, ANQGSEA. The CDR3 sequence is 14 residues long. DNA of the CDR3: TGCACCGGGTATAACAGGGCCAAAGGGGGGACCCAGTACTTC. It specifies CTGYNRAKGGTQYF.

A single count supports this clone. This chain joins TRBV7-8 and TRBJ2-5; D perhaps matches TRBD1 (6 bases). This CDR3 contains 15 residues. CDR1 and CDR2 from the germline V gene are SGHVS and FQNEAQ. V was shortened by 5 bases and J by 5 bases, with 18 bases between the two germline ends. CDR3 sequence reads: CASSTDRRLLETQYF. In DNA form, the CDR3 reads TGTGCCAGCAGCACAGACAGGCGGCTGCTTGAGACCCAGTACTTC.

The V gene is TRBV19, the J gene TRBJ1-1; D is possibly TRBD1 (5 bases). The CDR3 is made up of 14 amino acids. Germline V gene lookup returns CDR1 LNHDA and CDR2 SQIVND (reference sequence). Trimming took 9 bases from V and 1 from J, leaving 15 bases between them. CDR3 sequence (DNA): TGTGCCAGCAAAGGCAGGGTATCGAACACTGAAGCTTTCTTT. This encodes CASKGRVSNTEAFF.

This rearrangement joins TRBV27 to TRBJ2-5, with 8 bases matching TRBD2. The CDR3 is 14 amino acids. Germline V gene lookup returns CDR1 MNHEY and CDR2 SMNVEV (reference sequence). V shed 3 bases and J 6 bases; nucleotides not matched to a gene: 6. The CDR3 nucleotides read TGTGCCAGCAGTTTGAGCGGGAGTGGGAAGACCCAGTACTTC. Translating gives CASSLSGSGKTQYF.

The chain joins TRBV28 to TRBJ2-1, with TRBD1 as a possible D gene (6 bases). This CDR3 is 14 amino acids long. Between the trimmed V and J ends, which lost 7 bases and 1 base, there was a span of 11 bases. CDR1 and CDR2 from the germline V gene are MDHEN and SYDVKM. In DNA, the CDR3 is TGTGCCAGCAAACAGGGTGTTTCCTACAATGAGCAGTTCTTC. This encodes CASKQGVSYNEQFF. The full variable domain, in which reference TRBV28 and TRBJ2-1 provide the parts outside the CDR3, is DVKVTQSSRYLVKRTGEKVFLECVQDMDHENMFWYRQDPGLGLRLIYFSYDVKMKEKGDIPEGYSVSREKKERFSLILESASTNQTSMYLCASKQGVSYNEQFFGPGTRLTVL.

The rearrangement links TRBV5-1 to TRBJ2-1; D call uncertain. With 3 bases removed from V and 0 bases from J, the gap between germline ends came to 13 bases. Germline V CDR1 and CDR2: SGHRS, YFSETQ. The CDR3 has 16 amino acids. The CDR3 is CASSSERFSSYNEQFF. CDR3 bases: TGCGCCAGCAGCTCCGAACGGTTTAGCTCCTACAATGAGCAGTTCTTC.

The J gene is TRBJ1-3, the V gene TRBV18; TRBD1 is a possible D gene (5 bases). The germline CDR1 and CDR2 sequences are KGHSH and LQKENI. CDR3 size: 16 residues. The ends were cut back, 6 bases at V and 0 bases at J, with 15 bases in the middle. Here the CDR3 reads CASSPRQSISGNTIYF. For the CDR3, the DNA is TGTGCCAGCTCTCCTAGACAGTCAATCTCTGGAAACACCATATATTTT.

This clone was counted once. The V and J genes are TRBV19 and TRBJ1-5, with 10 bases that match TRBD1. V gave up 5 bases and J gave up 1 base; unmatched junction bases: 5. Per the germline V gene, CDR1 is LNHDA and CDR2 is SQIVND (reference sequence). This CDR3 has 16 amino acids. This CDR3 reads CASSSGQGGSNQPQHF. The CDR3 DNA reads as TGTGCCAGTAGTTCAGGACAGGGGGGAAGCAATCAGCCCCAGCATTTT. The full variable domain, with the rest looked up from reference TRBV19 and TRBJ1-5, is DGGITQSPKYLFRKEGQNVTLSCEQNLNHDAMYWYRQDPGQGLRLIYYSQIVNDFQKGDIAEGYSVSREKKESFPLTVTSAQKNPTAFYLCASSSGQGGSNQPQHFGDGTRLSIL.

The DNA for the CDR3 is TGTGCCAGTCAGGGAGCACGTCAGGGGAGCTACGAGCAGTACTTC. It codes for CASQGARQGSYEQYF. This chain joins TRBV6-5 and TRBJ2-7, with TRBD1 as a possible D gene (6 bases). V was clipped by 9 bases and J by 3 bases, with 21 bases between them. Germline V gene lookup returns CDR1 MNHEY and CDR2 SVGAGI. The CDR3 runs to 15 residues.

The V call is TRBV5-5, the J call TRBJ2-3, with 10 bases lining up with TRBD1. The CDR3 contains 14 residues. Losses at the gene ends were 6 bases for V and 4 bases for J; bases not matched to a gene: 5. Germline V CDR1 and CDR2: SGHKS, YYEKEE (reference sequence). The CDR3 DNA sequence: TGTGCCAGCATCCGGACAGGGGGGGCAGATACGCAGTATTTT. It yields the protein CASIRTGGADTQYF. The variable domain in full, with the rest retrieved from reference TRBV5-5 and TRBJ2-3, is DAGVTQSPTHLIKTRGQQVTLRCSPISGHKSVSWYQQVLGQGPQFIFQYYEKEERGRGNFPDRFSARQFPNYSSELNVNALLLGDSALYLCASIRTGGADTQYFGPGTRLTVL.

The chain recombines TRBV29-1 with TRBJ2-7, with D possibly TRBD1 on 5 matching bases. This CDR3 region has 13 residues. Trimming stripped 6 bases from V and 4 bases from J, with 16 bases between. Germline V lookup: CDR1 SQVTM, CDR2 ANQGSEA. As DNA, the CDR3 is TGCAGCGTCGGAAATACAGGTAGATACGAGCAGTACTTC. This gives the protein CSVGNTGRYEQYF.

V gene TRBV10-3 combines with J gene TRBJ1-1; possible D gene TRBD1, 5 bases. The V end was cut by 4 bases, the J end by 0 bases, with 12 bases between. CDR3 size: 15 residues. Germline lookup yields CDR1 ENHRY and CDR2 SYGVKD. This chain's CDR3 is CAISAWAGLNTEAFF. The CDR3 DNA is TGTGCCATCAGTGCTTGGGCAGGGCTGAACACTGAAGCTTTCTTT.

The chain has TRBV24-1 and TRBJ2-1, with 12 bases identical to TRBD2. CDR1 is KGHDR, CDR2 SFDVKD, per germline. V was pared by 3 bases and J by 1 base, with 6 bases of the junction left unmatched. There are 18 residues in the CDR3. CDR3 in DNA: TGTGCCACCAGTGATCCGGGGACTAGCGGGCCTTCCTACAATGAGCAGTTCTTC. It codes for CATSDPGTSGPSYNEQFF.

This chain joins TRBV12-3 or TRBV12-4 and TRBJ1-3; D not certain. Trimming cost V 5 bases and J 5 bases, with 4 bases left between them. The CDR3 extends over 11 amino acids. CDR3 protein: CASSHRNTIYF. CDR3 bases: TGTGCCAGCAGTCATCGAAACACCATATATTTT.

The CDR3 DNA follows: TGTGCCAGCAACGCACAGGGGGGCGGATACGAGCAGTACTTC. This encodes CASNAQGGGYEQYF. The V gene is TRBV6-6, the J gene TRBJ2-7; 8 positions match TRBD1. This CDR3 has 14 residues. Germline values: CDR1 MNHNY, CDR2 SVGAGI (reference sequence). The ends lost 7 bases at V and 4 bases at J; junction bases unmatched: 9.

This chain connects TRBV6-1 to TRBJ1-2; maybe TRBD1 (6 bases). This CDR3 comprises 16 residues. From germline, CDR1 is MNHNS and CDR2 SASEGT. V was shortened by 2 bases and J by 4 bases, with 17 bases between the two germline ends. The CDR3 bases are TGTGCCAGCAGTGAAAGGGGGACGGACAGAAGCTATGGCTACACCTTC. It encodes CASSERGTDRSYGYTF.

This clone was observed a few times. This chain uses TRBV5-5 with TRBJ1-2; a possible D gene is TRBD1 (5 bases). V was shortened by 2 bases and J by 12 bases, with 17 bases between the two germline ends. The CDR3 covers 13 residues. In germline, CDR1 is SGHKS, CDR2 YYEKEE (reference sequence). The CDR3 spells CASSFSRPSRDTF. CDR3 nucleotides: TGTGCCAGCAGCTTTAGTCGGCCGTCCAGGGACACCTTC.

The CDR3 nucleotides read TGTGCCAGTAGTATAGCCTCCGCTGAGATGAACTATGGCTACACCTTC. Protein product: CASSIASAEMNYGYTF. The chain combines TRBV19 with TRBJ1-2; no clear D gene. CDR3 length equals 16 residues. CDR1 and CDR2 from the germline V gene are LNHDA and SQIVND (reference sequence). V lost 1 base and J 2 bases, leaving 14 bases between the germline ends.

The rearrangement joins TRBV3-1 (or the pseudogene TRBV3-2) to TRBJ2-6; D is possibly TRBD1 (6 bases). V gave up 8 bases and J gave up 0 bases, with 14 bases separating them. Germline V gene sequence: CDR1 LGHDT, CDR2 YNNKEL (reference sequence). This CDR3 comprises 16 residues. CDR3: CASWGQDLSGANVLTF. The CDR3 nucleotides are TGTGCCAGCTGGGGGCAGGACCTCTCTGGGGCCAACGTCCTGACTTTC.

The rearrangement uses TRBV5-1 and TRBJ1-4; 7 bases line up with TRBD1. The CDR3 covers 14 residues. Germline V gene lookup returns CDR1 SGHRS and CDR2 YFSETQ. V gave up 3 bases and J gave up 5 bases; unmatched junction bases: 4. The CDR3 coding sequence is TGCGCCAGCAGCTCCTCGACAGGGAATGAAAAACTGTTTTTT. This codes for CASSSSTGNEKLFF.

This clone was recorded many times. The chain joins TRBV29-1 to TRBJ1-2; D is ambiguous. This CDR3 has 14 residues. V was shortened by 3 bases and J by 5 bases, with 16 bases between the two germline ends. CDR1 SQVTM and CDR2 ANQGSEA come from the germline V gene. This CDR3 is CSVDSRTEAYGYTF. CDR3 DNA: TGCAGCGTTGATTCAAGGACGGAGGCGTATGGCTACACCTTC.

The V call is TRBV5-1, the J call TRBJ1-5; 8 bases map to TRBD1. The CDR3 runs 15 residues. Trimming took 0 bases from V and 6 from J; bases not matched to a gene: 5. The germline V gene encodes CDR1 SGHRS and CDR2 YFSETQ. In nucleotides, the CDR3 is TGCGCCAGCAGCTTGGCAGGGGGCGCGGGTCAGCCCCAGCATTTT. Amino acid sequence: CASSLAGGAGQPQHF.

The rearrangement uses TRBV15 and TRBJ2-2; D remains ambiguous. There are 15 residues in the CDR3. V was trimmed by 1 base and J by 3 bases, leaving 9 bases between them. CDR1 LNHNV and CDR2 YYDKDF come from the germline V gene (reference sequence). The CDR3 sequence: CATSRAVRDTGELFF. The CDR3 bases are TGTGCCACCAGCAGAGCTGTCCGTGACACCGGGGAGCTGTTTTTT.

This chain links TRBV29-1 with TRBJ1-1, with no clear D. CDR1 and CDR2 from the germline V gene are SQVTM and ANQGSEA. The CDR3 is 10 residues long. The germline V and J ends were trimmed by 5 bases and 4 bases, with 5 bases remaining between them. Here the CDR3 reads CSVSRTEAFF. The CDR3 DNA reads as TGCAGCGTTTCCCGCACTGAAGCTTTCTTT.

The rearrangement joins TRBV13 to TRBJ1-1; 11 bases agree with TRBD1. Germline V gene sequence: CDR1 PRHDT, CDR2 FYEKMQ (reference sequence). The CDR3 is 17 amino acids. Unmatched junction bases numbered 7, after V lost 4 bases and J lost 0 bases. For the CDR3, the DNA is TGTGCCAGCAGCTCGATCCGGGACAGGGGGATGAACACTGAAGCTTTCTTT. It specifies CASSSIRDRGMNTEAFF.